The present T cell receptor beta chain was sequenced within a study of blood T cell repertoires in COVID-19. This clone has more than one count but fewer than ten. Sequenced by immunoSEQ multiplex PCR; TCRdb stores in-frame clones only, minus some. The sample contains 500,000 to 600,000 clones, roughly 89% of which appear only once. Trimming stripped 3 bases from V and 4 bases from J, with 16 bases between. CDR1 SGHKS and CDR2 YYEKEE come from the germline V gene (reference sequence). This CDR3 has 15 residues. Source material: peripheral blood. The rearrangement uses TRBV5-5 and TRBJ1-2, with D perhaps matching TRBD1 (5 bases). The source of this sequence is a woman in her forties or fifties with COVID-19, enrolled during active disease. CDR3 residues: CASSWHPTDPYGYTF. Here the CDR3 DNA reads TGTGCCAGCAGCTGGCATCCGACAGACCCCTATGGCTACACCTTC.